The following is a T cell receptor beta chain sequence with its context. This entry belongs to a study of T cell responses to AZD1222 COVID-19 vaccine. Assay used: immunoSEQ multiplex PCR; TCRdb lists only in-frame clones, some missing. The table has some 56,000 clones, approximately 83% seen once. Germline values: CDR1 MNHEY, CDR2 SVGAGI. V dropped 5 bases and J dropped 0 bases, with 13 bases sitting between them. This CDR3 contains 15 residues. The sample here was peripheral blood, taken on day 0 of AZD1222 vaccination. This sequence was found in an adult in good health. The rearrangement links TRBV6-5 to TRBJ1-2; perhaps TRBD1 as D (6 bases). CDR3 sequence reads: CASSRMDSANYGYTF. The CDR3 DNA sequence: TGTGCCAGCAGTCGAATGGACAGCGCTAACTATGGCTACACCTTC.